The clone carrying this T cell receptor (beta chain) was detected a few times. The record originates from a study of T cells after yellow fever vaccination. TCRdb ran MiXCR on the 5' RACE reads and lists one entry per CDR3 protein. The sample contains just under 600,000 distinct CDR3 sequences, around an eighth of which appear only once. This CDR3 is built from 15 residues. Germline lookup yields CDR1 SGHTA and CDR2 FQGNSA. V was clipped by 4 bases and J by 0 bases, with 11 bases between them. This TCR derives from a man under 40 who received the YFV17D yellow fever vaccine. The chain couples TRBV7-2 to TRBJ2-3; D might be TRBD1 (6 bases). The material was PBMCs, obtained on the day of the yellow fever booster vaccination. DNA of the CDR3: TGTGCCAGCAGCTGGGGGCCAACTAGCACAGATACGCAGTATTTT. It yields the protein CASSWGPTSTDTQYF.